Detailed here is one TCR beta chain. Its antigen remains unknown. This entry comes from a study of Ad26.COV2.S vaccination and SARS-CoV-2 variants. Study information: This donor came from the COV1001 trial of Ad26.COV2.S.

Study-wide findings and caveats: Responses of spike-specific T cells (both CD8+ and CD4+) reportedly showed substantial breadth after vaccination. Higher spike-specific TCR breadth was found in vaccine recipients than in placebo recipients. Across vaccine and placebo recipients, the breadth of non-spike TCRs was similar.

Treatment of the sample: approximately 18 received Ad26.COV2.S at low or high dose, single or two shots; 5 received placebo; per-sample allocation not given. It was on day 63 after the first vaccine or placebo injection that samples were taken. Method: immunoSEQ multiplex PCR; TCRdb's copy keeps in-frame clones and lacks some. The data contain about 480,000 clones, around 88% of them singletons. The TCR originated in a person aged 18-60 years who received the Ad26.COV2.S COVID-19 vaccine or a placebo. This specimen consisted of peripheral blood, obtained in a trial of Ad26.COV2.S vaccine versus placebo.

Here the CDR3 reads CASTLTDRTSGNTIYF. CDR3 coding DNA: TGTGCCAGCACCCTAACAGACAGAACCTCTGGAAACACCATATATTTT. The chain links TRBV28 to TRBJ1-3; weak D call: TRBD1 (5 bases). The CDR3 is 16 residues long. Per germline, CDR1 MDHEN and CDR2 SYDVKM. Deletions cut 7 bases from V and 0 bases from J, with 16 bases between.